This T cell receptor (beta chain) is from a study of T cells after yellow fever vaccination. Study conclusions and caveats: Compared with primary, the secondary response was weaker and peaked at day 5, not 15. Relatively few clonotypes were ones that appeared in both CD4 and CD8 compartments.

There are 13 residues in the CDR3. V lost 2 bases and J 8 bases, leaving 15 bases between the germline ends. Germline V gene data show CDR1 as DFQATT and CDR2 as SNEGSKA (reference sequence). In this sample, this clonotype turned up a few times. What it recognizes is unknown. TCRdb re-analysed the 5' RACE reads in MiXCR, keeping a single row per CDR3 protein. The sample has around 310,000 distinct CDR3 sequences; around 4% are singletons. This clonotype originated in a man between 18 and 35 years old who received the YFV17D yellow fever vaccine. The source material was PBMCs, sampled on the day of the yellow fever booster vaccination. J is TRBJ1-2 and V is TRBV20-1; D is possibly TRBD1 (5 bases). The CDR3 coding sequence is TGCAGTGCTAGATTTGGGGCTTATCGGGGCTACACCTTC. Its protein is CSARFGAYRGYTF.